This T cell receptor beta chain was observed in a study of T cells after somatic rescue of genetic block. V gave up 4 bases and J gave up 5 bases; unmatched junction bases: 7. From germline, CDR1 is SGHRS and CDR2 YFSETQ. This CDR3 has 15 residues. Some clones are missing from TCRdb's copy, which holds only in-frame ones; the method was immunoSEQ multiplex PCR. Of around 67,000 clones in the sample, roughly 94% are singletons; the top ten hold approximately 3%. The source of this sequence is a man aged 40-55 years. The chain links TRBV5-1 to TRBJ2-5, with TRBD2 matching 11 bases. Material: peripheral blood mononuclear cells (PBMCs). The CDR3 bases are TGCGCCAGCAGCGCCACTAGCGGGAGTCGGGAGACCCAGTACTTC. Its translation: CASSATSGSRETQYF. The full variable domain, completed using reference TRBV5-1 and TRBJ2-5, is KAGVTQTPRYLIKTRGQQVTLSCSPISGHRSVSWYQQTPGQGLQFLFEYFSETQRNKGNFPGRFSGRQFSNSRSEMNVSTLELGDSALYLCASSATSGSRETQYFGPGTRLLVL.